This TCR beta chain was sequenced in a study of vaccination and CD4 T cells after COVID-19. Findings of the study overall: Rising from about 20 to 38, the median of SARS-CoV-2-reactive clonotypes did not change significantly.

The V gene lost 1 base and the J gene lost 4 bases, with 7 bases spanning the gap. The CDR3 covers 13 residues. In germline, CDR1 is SGHTA, CDR2 FQGNSA. Treatment indicated: roughly 11-day PBMC culture with coronavirus spike peptide pools or control peptides (ViraFEST assay). The Oncomine TCR Beta short-read assay was what sequenced the DNA obtained from cultured CD4+ T cells. The template was genomic DNA from cultured CD4+ T cells. A single record per CDR3 protein comes from TCRdb applying MiXCR to the PCR reads. Counted here are around 5,000 distinct CDR3 sequences, 48% occurring once; the ten biggest clones make up 25% to 40%. Turning to this clonotype: Its antigen remains unidentified.

The source material was CD4+ T cells from blood, cultured in vitro. The clonotype comes from a human donor who had recovered from COVID-19. The V call is TRBV7-2, the J call TRBJ2-5; TRBD2 might be the D (5 bases). CDR3 in amino acids: CASSLEAGETQYF. CDR3 DNA sequence: TGTGCCAGCAGCTTAGAGGCGGGAGAGACCCAGTACTTC.